A selection of T cell receptor beta chains follows, all from one sample in a study of T cells in tuberculosis. This table comes from immunoSEQ multiplex PCR, and its TCRdb copy is limited to in-frame clones, with some not included. In the table there are tens of thousands of clones, roughly 95% of which are singletons. The sample was PBMCs. Receptors originate from a donor aged 5-35 years with latent tuberculosis or without tuberculosis infection. Both conserved end residues are part of each CDR3. The D gene is left open where the match is weak. Rows may omit the clone size; those that give it use once, few, many or a size class.

j_call d_call clone_size v_call cdr3_aa cdr3_nt
TRBJ1-4 - - TRBV5-1 CASSLTGEKLFF TGCGCCAGCAGCTTGACGGGGGAAAAACTGTTTTTT
TRBJ2-7 - - TRBV27 CASSWAMTDGVYEQYF TGTGCCAGCAGCTGGGCGATGACGGACGGGGTCTACGAGCAGTACTTC
TRBJ2-7 TRBD1 - TRBV5-4 CASSLPRDSPYEQYF TGTGCCAGCAGCTTGCCTCGGGACAGCCCCTACGAGCAGTACTTC
TRBJ1-5 TRBD1 - TRBV5-4 CASSLASTGVQHF TGTGCCAGCAGCTTGGCCTCGACAGGGGTCCAGCATTTT
TRBJ1-1 - once TRBV30 CAWQIDGYTEAFF TGTGCCTGGCAGATCGACGGGTACACTGAAGCTTTCTTT
TRBJ1-1 - - TRBV5-4 CASSPVFEPNTEAFF TGTGCCAGCAGCCCGGTTTTCGAACCGAACACTGAAGCTTTCTTT
TRBJ2-7 TRBD2 - TRBV2 CASTPGLAGYEQYF TGTGCCAGCACCCCGGGACTAGCGGGCTACGAGCAGTACTTC
TRBJ2-1 TRBD2 once TRBV14 CASSLAGGPGNEQFF TGTGCCAGCAGTTTAGCGGGAGGGCCGGGGAATGAGCAGTTCTTC
TRBJ1-3 TRBD1 - TRBV18 CASSGQVNFSGNTIYF TGTGCCAGCTCAGGACAGGTGAACTTCTCTGGAAACACCATATATTTT
TRBJ1-1 - - TRBV2 CASSLQDRNTEAFF TGTGCCAGCAGTCTACAGGACAGAAACACTGAAGCTTTCTTT
TRBJ2-6 TRBD1 few TRBV5-1 CASSRTGAGANVLTF TGCGCCAGCAGCCGGACAGGGGCCGGGGCCAACGTCCTGACTTTC
TRBJ2-7 - once TRBV14 CASSQVFYEQYF TGTGCCAGCAGCCAAGTCTTTTACGAGCAGTACTTC
TRBJ1-1 - once TRBV30 CAWGGEIGGTEAFF TGTGCCTGGGGCGGGGAAATCGGGGGCACTGAAGCTTTCTTT
TRBJ2-2 - - TRBV25-1 CASNRPGTGELFF TGTGCCAGCAACCGACCGGGAACCGGGGAGCTGTTTTTT
TRBJ1-2 - - TRBV27 CASSLLGGGNYGYTF TGTGCCAGCAGTTTACTAGGGGGTGGAAACTATGGCTACACCTTC
TRBJ1-2 - - TRBV19 CASSDFQGNYGYTF TGTGCCAGTAGTGACTTCCAGGGGAACTATGGCTACACCTTC
TRBJ1-1 - - TRBV29-1 CSPYSTEAFF TGCAGCCCCTACAGCACTGAAGCTTTCTTT
TRBJ2-3 TRBD2 - TRBV29-1 CSVGLVGGAGDTQYF TGCAGCGTTGGGTTAGTCGGGGGGGCCGGAGATACGCAGTATTTT
TRBJ1-2 - - TRBV18 CASSPSEGLNYGYTF TGTGCCAGCTCACCATCGGAGGGACTGAACTATGGCTACACCTTC
TRBJ2-2 - - TRBV27 CASSLGQLNTGELFF TGTGCCAGCAGTTTAGGACAGTTAAACACCGGGGAGCTGTTTTTT
TRBJ1-1 TRBD1 - TRBV5-6 CASSFYMWGQGLSDTEAFF TGTGCCAGCAGCTTCTATATGTGGGGACAGGGCCTTTCGGACACTGAAGCTTTCTTT
TRBJ2-1 TRBD1 - TRBV5-1 CASSLERGQVYNEQFF TGCGCCAGCAGCTTAGAAAGAGGACAGGTTTACAATGAGCAGTTCTTC
TRBJ1-2 TRBD1 - TRBV5-1 CASSQMTGDYGYTF TGCGCCAGCAGCCAAATGACAGGGGACTATGGCTACACCTTC
TRBJ2-1 - - TRBV5-5 CASSSPWSSYNEQFF TGTGCCAGCAGCTCCCCCTGGAGCTCCTACAATGAGCAGTTCTTC
TRBJ1-1 TRBD1 once TRBV7-2 CASSFLTGVAEAFF TGTGCCAGCAGCTTCCTTACAGGGGTGGCTGAAGCTTTCTTT
TRBJ2-3 - few TRBV2 CASRPTPSTDTQYF TGTGCCAGCAGACCTACCCCGAGCACAGATACGCAGTATTTT
TRBJ1-1 - - TRBV25-1 CASTVTGEAFF TGTGCCAGCACGGTGACGGGTGAAGCTTTCTTT
TRBJ1-4 TRBD1 - TRBV7-2 CASSSSGTVNEKLFF TGTGCCAGCAGCTCTTCCGGGACAGTTAATGAAAAACTGTTTTTT
TRBJ1-2 - - TRBV6-1 CASSEALFFYGYTF TGTGCCAGCAGTGAAGCGCTATTTTTCTATGGCTACACCTTC
TRBJ2-7 TRBD2 - TRBV5-1 CASSGTSGDEQYF TGCGCCAGCAGCGGGACTAGCGGGGACGAGCAGTACTTC
TRBJ1-1 - - TRBV5-4 CASRALNEGLSVEAFF TGTGCCAGCAGAGCCCTTAACGAGGGTCTATCGGTTGAAGCTTTCTTT
TRBJ2-3 - - TRBV7-8 CASSLGTADTQYF TGTGCCAGCAGCTTAGGGACTGCAGATACGCAGTATTTT
TRBJ2-3 - - TRBV29-1 CSVKSRAGTDTQYF TGCAGCGTTAAGTCCAGGGCTGGCACAGATACGCAGTATTTT
TRBJ1-6 - - TRBV19 CASRTDPPGQQGSYNSPLHF TGTGCCAGTAGGACAGATCCTCCGGGACAACAAGGGTCCTATAATTCACCCCTCCACTTT
TRBJ1-3 - - TRBV5-1 CASAKDFSGNTIYF TGCGCCAGCGCCAAGGACTTCTCTGGAAACACCATATATTTT
TRBJ1-4 TRBD1 once TRBV19 CASSIIGTGGEKLFF TGTGCCAGTAGTATAATCGGGACAGGGGGTGAAAAACTGTTTTTT
TRBJ2-1 - - TRBV5-1 CASSLLAYSYNEQFF TGCGCCAGCAGCTTGCTGGCTTATTCCTACAATGAGCAGTTCTTC
TRBJ1-2 - - TRBV14 CASSQDLVPVNYGYTF TGTGCCAGCAGCCAAGATCTTGTTCCAGTTAACTATGGCTACACCTTC
TRBJ2-3 - - TRBV13 CASSLDGGLATDTQYF TGTGCCAGCAGCTTAGACGGGGGACTCGCCACAGATACGCAGTATTTT
TRBJ2-1 - - TRBV10-2 CASLKGRGTFSSYNEQFF TGCGCCAGCCTCAAGGGGCGCGGGACCTTCAGCTCCTACAATGAGCAGTTCTTC
TRBJ2-7 - - TRBV5-1 CASSSRVDEQYF TGCGCCAGCAGCTCCAGGGTAGACGAGCAGTACTTC
TRBJ1-1 - once TRBV10-3 CAITGGGRTEAFF TGTGCCATCACCGGGGGGGGTCGCACTGAAGCTTTCTTT
TRBJ2-7 - - TRBV5-6 CASTGDRYEQYF TGTGCCAGCACCGGAGACAGATACGAGCAGTACTTC
TRBJ2-1 TRBD2 - TRBV18 CASSPPGLANNEQFF TGTGCCAGCTCGCCCCCGGGACTAGCGAACAATGAGCAGTTCTTC
TRBJ1-1 TRBD1 once TRBV4-1 CASSPGQGGTEAFF TGCGCCAGCAGCCCTGGACAGGGCGGCACTGAAGCTTTCTTT
TRBJ1-1 TRBD1 once TRBV5-6 CASSFLRGLKTEAFF TGTGCCAGCAGCTTTCTCAGGGGGCTGAAAACTGAAGCTTTCTTT
TRBJ1-5 - - TRBV5-3 CARSLARRLGQPQHF TGTGCCAGAAGCTTGGCGAGGCGGCTGGGTCAGCCCCAGCATTTT
TRBJ2-3 TRBD1 - TRBV19 CASSPRTGPDTQYF TGTGCCAGTAGTCCCCGGACAGGGCCAGATACGCAGTATTTT
TRBJ2-1 TRBD2 - TRBV19 CASRMGGVPFNEQFF TGTGCCAGTAGAATGGGAGGGGTCCCCTTCAATGAGCAGTTCTTC
TRBJ2-7 TRBD1 - TRBV29-1 CSGSGTGKSEQYF TGCAGCGGTTCCGGGACAGGGAAAAGCGAGCAGTACTTC